This section outlines one T cell receptor (beta chain) sequence together with its context. Germline V gives CDR1 MNHEY, CDR2 SVGAGI. Trimming removed 7 bases at V and 0 bases at J, with 9 bases between. This CDR3 is 13 amino acids long. The data were taken from a study of blood T cell repertoires in COVID-19. Study-level information: The United States, Italy and Spain provided the acute and convalescent COVID-19 samples. From T cells, B-cell-depleted T cells, or PBMCs came the material, which was cDNA or gDNA.

How the authors handled the data: Estimated nucleated cell counts came from reference gene primer amplification. Here immunoSEQ multiplex PCR was the method, and the copy in TCRdb shows in-frame clones only, minus some. V and J calls and clone size follow that table, whereas D and trimming were derived from the DNA. Here the sample spans approximately 140,000 clones, around 87% being singletons. The clonotype was recovered from an elderly man with acute or convalescent COVID-19. The sequenced sample consisted of peripheral blood. The rearrangement uses TRBV6-5 and TRBJ1-1, with a possible D match to TRBD1 (6 bases). The DNA of the CDR3 is TGTGCCAGCACCGACAGGTTGAACACTGAAGCTTTCTTT. This gives the protein CASTDRLNTEAFF.